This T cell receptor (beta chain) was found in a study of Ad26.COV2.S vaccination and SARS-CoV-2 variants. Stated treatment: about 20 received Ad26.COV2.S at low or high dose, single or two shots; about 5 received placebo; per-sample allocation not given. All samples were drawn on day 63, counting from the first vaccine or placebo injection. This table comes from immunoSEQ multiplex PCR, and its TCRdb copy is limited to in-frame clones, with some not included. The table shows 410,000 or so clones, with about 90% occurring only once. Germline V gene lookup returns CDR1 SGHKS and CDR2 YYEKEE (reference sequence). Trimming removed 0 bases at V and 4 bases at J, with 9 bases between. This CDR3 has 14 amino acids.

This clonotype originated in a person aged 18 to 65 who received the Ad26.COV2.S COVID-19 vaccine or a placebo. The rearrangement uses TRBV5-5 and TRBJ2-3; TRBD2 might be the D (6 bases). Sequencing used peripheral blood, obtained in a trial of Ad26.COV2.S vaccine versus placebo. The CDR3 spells CASSLGGGADTQYF. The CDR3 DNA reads TGTGCCAGCAGCTTGGGGGGCGGGGCAGATACGCAGTATTTT.